This is a list of T cell receptor beta chains from one sample in a study of technical replicates of blood from a few donors. Method: immunoSEQ multiplex PCR; TCRdb's copy keeps in-frame clones and lacks some. The data hold approximately 58,000 clones, with just over 85% observed a single time. The sequenced sample was PBMCs. These receptors all stem from a human donor in good health. Some clones in this sample may be carry-over from other donors' samples. CDR3s include the opening cysteine and the closing phenylalanine or tryptophan. The order of the fields is clone size, D gene, J gene, V gene, CDR3 DNA, CDR3 protein. D genes are given only for firm matches. A clone size is listed for some rows: how often the clone was seen (once, few, many), or a class if it is expanded.

few,NA,TRBJ1-4,TRBV25-1,TGTGCCAGCAGTGACAGGGGAAATGAAAAACTGTTTTTT,CASSDRGNEKLFF
few,NA,TRBJ1-2,TRBV7-2,TGTGCCAGCACCTTCCCGGACAGCTCTGGCTACACCTTC,CASTFPDSSGYTF
NA,NA,TRBJ2-2,TRBV30,TGTGCCTGGAGTAATGGACAGACCGGGGAGCTGTTTTTT,CAWSNGQTGELFF
few,NA,TRBJ2-2,TRBV7-9,TGTGCCAGCAGCTTGTTGACAGGAGCGAACACCGGGGAGCTGTTTTTT,CASSLLTGANTGELFF
NA,TRBD1,TRBJ1-5,TRBV18,TGTGCCAGCTCTAACGACAGGGGTAGCAATCAGCCCCAGCATTTT,CASSNDRGSNQPQHF
NA,TRBD1,TRBJ2-1,TRBV7-2,TGTGCCAGCAGCCGGGACAGCCACAATGAGCAGTTCTTC,CASSRDSHNEQFF
NA,NA,TRBJ2-3,TRBV2,TGTGCCAGCAGTGAAGCGCTCTTACTCATTAAAGTTACGCAGTATTTT,CASSEALLLIKVTQYF
NA,NA,TRBJ1-2,TRBV14,TGTGCCAGCAGCCAATCGAGCTATGGCTACACCTTC,CASSQSSYGYTF
NA,NA,TRBJ2-7,TRBV11-1,TGTGCCAGCAGCTTGGCCAGGGGGGCGGCCTACGAGCAGTACTTC,CASSLARGAAYEQYF
NA,NA,TRBJ1-2,TRBV18,TGTGCCAGCTCCCCAGGAGGGAACTATGGCTACACCTTC,CASSPGGNYGYTF
NA,NA,TRBJ1-2,TRBV10-3,TGTGCCATCAGCGAACAGGGCATTTATGGCTACACCTTC,CAISEQGIYGYTF
NA,NA,TRBJ2-5,TRBV5-1,TGCGCCAGCAGTGCGGCACGCCAAGAGACCCAGTACTTC,CASSAARQETQYF
NA,TRBD2,TRBJ2-3,TRBV4-3,TGCGCCAGCAGCCCGCTAGCGGGGGAGGATACGCAGTATTTT,CASSPLAGEDTQYF
NA,NA,TRBJ1-4,TRBV30,TGTGCCTGGAGCAGCAGGGCTGGCGAAAAACTGTTTTTT,CAWSSRAGEKLFF
NA,TRBD2,TRBJ2-7,TRBV5-4,TGTGCCAGCAGCTTGACTAGCGGGAGCTACGAGCAGTACTTC,CASSLTSGSYEQYF